The present entry profiles one TCR beta chain with its context. The target antigen is unknown. A sample-barcoded 5' primer and a J-beta primer mix were used in a second PCR of roughly 7 to 12 cycles. TCRdb called the 5' RACE reads again in MiXCR, with one record for every CDR3 protein. Of 850,000 to 1,000,000 distinct CDR3 sequences listed, around 46% were seen once; the top ten hold roughly 12%. The sample belongs to a study of blood T cells in healthy people across ages. Regarding the study as a whole: The recorded TCR beta diversity per million T cells decreased in a roughly linear manner with age. Those diversity estimates obtained from one million T cells were thought to be underestimates. There were more naive CD4+ cells and higher diversity in long-lived donors than in aged donors.

Donors were systemically healthy Caucasian individuals from Russia aged about 6 to 90 years. Trimming pared 3 bases from V and 2 bases from J, leaving 7 bases between. CDR1 and CDR2 from the germline V gene are DFQATT and SNEGSKA (reference sequence). CDR3 length: 13 residues. The V call is TRBV20-1, the J call TRBJ1-4, with TRBD1 as a possible D gene (5 bases). The specimen was blood. This clonotype was obtained from a man younger than 40 in good health. The CDR3: CSARAGTNEKLFF. In DNA, the CDR3 is TGCAGTGCTAGGGCAGGGACTAATGAAAAACTGTTTTTT.